This paragraph reports one TCR beta chain. Its antigen is unknown. This specimen comes from a study of T cell responses to AZD1222 COVID-19 vaccine. Study results and caveats: Vaccination with two AZD1222 doses was followed by a rise in Spike-specific TCR breadth and depth. Reportedly, close to half of spike-specific TCRs are directed against unmutated variant regions. Most donors were white British and more were female, and clonal diversity was possibly underestimated. Repertoire sampling happened only post peak T cell response.

The method was immunoSEQ multiplex PCR; TCRdb's version includes in-frame clones alone and lacks a portion of them. The table includes about 99,000 clones, around nine tenths detected once. V dropped 0 bases and J dropped 3 bases, with 9 bases sitting between them. The germline V gene encodes CDR1 SGDLS and CDR2 YYNGEE. This CDR3 has 15 amino acids. Sequenced material: peripheral blood, taken on day 0 of AZD1222 vaccination. The chain has TRBV9 and TRBJ2-2; D not resolved. This TCR derives from an adult in good health. The CDR3 DNA reads TGTGCCAGCAGCGTAGGGGGTTTGGACACCGGGGAGCTGTTTTTT. Translation gives CASSVGGLDTGELFF.